The entry that follows covers one T cell receptor (beta chain) sequence. Its antigen is currently unknown. Treatment reported: oral pan-JAK inhibitor, 5-10 mg twice daily. Peripheral blood, together with lesional scalp punch biopsies, was collected from alopecia areata patients. The authors sorted CD4+ and CD8+ T cells from PBMCs. V lost 8 bases and J 8 bases, leaving 27 bases between the germline ends. Germline V gives CDR1 LNHDA, CDR2 SQIVND (reference sequence). This CDR3 region has 16 residues. The data are from a study of CD8+ T cells in alopecia areata. At the level of the study: Dosing with tofacitinib proceeded for 6 to 18 months, followed by 6 months off drug. General study findings and limits: Many expanded lesional clones remained in scalp and blood on tofacitinib.

cDNA prepared by RNA extraction and subsequent reverse transcription served as the template for sequencing. Sequenced by immunoSEQ multiplex PCR; TCRdb stores in-frame clones only, minus some. The top ten hold less than 20% of the sample, which has some 88,000 clones, about 40% seen once. The starting material was CD8+ T cells sorted from blood, obtained at week 24, from a patient treated with tofacitinib. This chain links TRBV19 with TRBJ2-5, with unresolved D. The TCR comes from a human donor with alopecia areata. In DNA form, the CDR3 reads TGTGCCAGTGGTCTTAGAGGCGCATCCTCTATTGGAACCCAGTACTTC. This translates into CASGLRGASSIGTQYF.